The present TCR beta chain was sequenced within a study of CD8 T cells in ankylosing spondylitis. In its sample, this clonotype was seen many times. Its specificity is not known. It was by quantitative 5'-RACE with molecular barcodes that TCR beta libraries were made. TCRdb ran MiXCR on the 5' RACE reads and lists one entry per CDR3 protein. The sample lists more than 60,000 distinct CDR3 sequences, approximately 5.7% occurring once. Germline V gene lookup returns CDR1 MDHEN and CDR2 SYDVKM. The CDR3 runs 16 residues. V shed 5 bases, J shed 4 bases, and the junction held 9 bases outside the gene matches. Study-wide points: Reactive arthritis synovial fluid and blood were previously reported to contain some motif variants. The authors found the disease-linked clones to be CD8+ and relatively rare in peripheral blood. Matched ankylosing spondylitis synovial fluid reportedly showed significant enrichment of disease-linked clones.

This clonotype was obtained from a male donor with ankylosing spondylitis. The chain employs TRBV28 and TRBJ1-5; 9 bases map to TRBD1. Specimen: synovial fluid, either unsorted or a sorted T cell fraction (not recorded which). CDR3 in DNA: TGTGCCAGCAGTACCACCGGGACAGGGAAAAATCAGCCCCAGCATTTT. It translates to CASSTTGTGKNQPQHF.